Listed below are T cell receptor beta chains from one sample, sequenced in a study of Graves' ophthalmopathy and Graves' hyperthyroidism. TCRdb used MiXCR to reprocess the multiplex PCR reads, holding one entry per CDR3 protein. The sample lists 900,000 to 1,200,000 distinct CDR3 sequences; less than 45% were seen once. Material for sequencing was peripheral blood or thyroid tissue (not recorded which). The receptors come from an adult man with Graves' hyperthyroidism. Each CDR3 is given with its conserved first and last residue. A D gene is named only where the DNA matches it firmly. Some rows mark clone size as missing; the rest say once, few, many or name a class of expanded clone.

TRBJ2-7 NA many TRBV29-1 TGCAGCGTACCGGGACCCCGGATTGACGAGCAGTACTTC CSVPGPRIDEQYF
TRBJ2-7 TRBD2 many TRBV20-1 TGCAGTGCTAGAAGCGCTAGCGGGAGTCGGGACGAGCAGTACTTC CSARSASGSRDEQYF
TRBJ2-2 NA once TRBV25-1 TGTGCCAGCAGCTTTGGCCCGACGGGGCCAGGGCTGATTCTACGGGAGCTGTTTTTT CASSFGPTGPGLILRELFF
TRBJ1-5 NA NA TRBV27 TGTGCCAGCAGCTCGTCCCGGGACGGGAACAATCAGCCCCAGCATTTT CASSSSRDGNNQPQHF
TRBJ1-2 NA many TRBV7-9 TGTGCCAGCAGCTTAGCGGGGGGTTCTGGTGGCTACACCTTC CASSLAGGSGGYTF
TRBJ2-7 NA NA TRBV10-2 TGCGCCAGCGGGGCGGGAACGATATACGAGCAGTACTTC CASGAGTIYEQYF
TRBJ1-1 TRBD1 NA TRBV6-5 TGTGCCAGCACTCCCCGTAGGGACAGGGACAACACTGAAGCTTTCTTT CASTPRRDRDNTEAFF
TRBJ1-1 NA NA TRBV29-1 TGCAGCGTTGGGGGGCAGTTCAACACTGAAGCTTTCTTT CSVGGQFNTEAFF
TRBJ2-7 TRBD2 few TRBV6-5 TGTGCCAGCAGGACCGGGACTAGCGACTACGAGCAGTACTTC CASRTGTSDYEQYF
TRBJ1-1 TRBD1 many TRBV29-1 TGCAGCGCCCTACTCGGGACAGGGGCGGGCACTGAAGCTTTCTTT CSALLGTGAGTEAFF
TRBJ2-7 TRBD1 few TRBV20-1 TGCAGTGCCCACGGGGGAGCCAGGGGGCTCGACGAGCAGTACTTC CSAHGGARGLDEQYF
TRBJ2-7 TRBD2 many TRBV14 TGTGCCAGCAGCCAAGCGGCGGGAGTCTCCTACGAGCAGTACTTC CASSQAAGVSYEQYF
TRBJ2-7 TRBD1 many TRBV24-1 TGTGCCACCAGTGAACCGGGACAGAGGAACGAGCAGTACTTC CATSEPGQRNEQYF
TRBJ1-1 NA few TRBV19 TGTGCCAGTAGGTTAGGGGATGAAGCTTTCTTT CASRLGDEAFF
TRBJ1-1 NA many TRBV10-3 TGTGCCATCAGAGACCGGACGGGGAACACTGAAGCTTTCTTT CAIRDRTGNTEAFF
TRBJ2-2 NA NA TRBV4-3 TGCGCCAGCAGCCAAGTGAAGAACACCGGGGAGCTGTTTTTT CASSQVKNTGELFF
TRBJ1-6 TRBD1 many TRBV10-3 TGTGCCATCAGTGAGTCCAGACAGGGGAGATCACCCCTCCACTTT CAISESRQGRSPLHF
TRBJ1-2 TRBD1 NA TRBV20-1 TGCAGTGCTAGGTCGAAGGCTTCAGGGGGTTGGCATGGCTACACCTTC CSARSKASGGWHGYTF
TRBJ2-5 NA NA TRBV15 TGTGCCACCAGCAGAACGGACAACTATGGCTACCCTCAAGAGACCCAGTACTTC CATSRTDNYGYPQETQYF
TRBJ2-7 TRBD1 NA TRBV29-1 TGCAGCGTCGCTACGGGACAGGGGGCCGAGCAGTACTTC CSVATGQGAEQYF
TRBJ1-1 NA NA TRBV6-5 TGTGCCAGCACCAATGGGCTAGGAATCACTGAAGCTTTCTTT CASTNGLGITEAFF
TRBJ1-5 NA NA TRBV2 TGTGCCAGCAGCTTACTGGGTGCCTATCAGCCCCAGCATTTT CASSLLGAYQPQHF
TRBJ2-2 TRBD1 NA TRBV29-1 TGCAGCGTTCAGGAAAACAGGGGGTCGGGGGAGCTGTTTTTT CSVQENRGSGELFF
TRBJ1-1 NA few TRBV28 TGTGCCAGCAGTTTGGGGGGGTCCATGGCAGCTTTCTTT CASSLGGSMAAFF
TRBJ1-1 NA many TRBV10-3 TGTGCCACCGACCGGGGGGGGGAAGCTTTCTTT CATDRGGEAFF